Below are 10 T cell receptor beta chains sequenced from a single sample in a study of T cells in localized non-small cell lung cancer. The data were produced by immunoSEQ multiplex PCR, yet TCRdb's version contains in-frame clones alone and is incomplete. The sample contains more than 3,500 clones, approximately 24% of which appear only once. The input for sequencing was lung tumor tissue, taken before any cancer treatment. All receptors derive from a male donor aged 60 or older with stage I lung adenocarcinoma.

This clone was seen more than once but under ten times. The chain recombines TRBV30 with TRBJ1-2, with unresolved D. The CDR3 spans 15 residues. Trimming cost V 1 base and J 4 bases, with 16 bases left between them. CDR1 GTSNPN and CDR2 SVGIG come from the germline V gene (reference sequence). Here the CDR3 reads CAWSAPRAESYGYTF. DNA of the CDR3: TGTGCCTGGAGTGCCCCTCGGGCTGAGAGCTATGGCTACACCTTC. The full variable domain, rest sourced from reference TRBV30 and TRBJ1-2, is SQTIHQWPATLVQPVGSPLSLECTVEGTSNPNLYWYRQAAGRGLQLLFYSVGIGQISSEVPQNLSASRPQDRQFILSSKKLLLSDSGFYLCAWSAPRAESYGYTFGSGTRLTVV.

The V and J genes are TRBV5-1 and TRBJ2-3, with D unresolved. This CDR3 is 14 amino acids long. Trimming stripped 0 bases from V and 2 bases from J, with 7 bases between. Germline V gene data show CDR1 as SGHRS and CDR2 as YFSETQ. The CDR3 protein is CASSLDRSTDTQYF. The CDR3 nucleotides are TGCGCCAGCAGCTTGGACAGATCCACAGATACGCAGTATTTT.

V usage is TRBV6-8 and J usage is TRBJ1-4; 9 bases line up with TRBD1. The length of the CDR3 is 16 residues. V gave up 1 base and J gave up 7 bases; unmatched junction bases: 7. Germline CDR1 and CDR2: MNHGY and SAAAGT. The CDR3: CASSYYRTGDPEKLFF. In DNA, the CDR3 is TGTGCCAGCAGTTACTACCGGACAGGGGACCCTGAAAAACTGTTTTTT.

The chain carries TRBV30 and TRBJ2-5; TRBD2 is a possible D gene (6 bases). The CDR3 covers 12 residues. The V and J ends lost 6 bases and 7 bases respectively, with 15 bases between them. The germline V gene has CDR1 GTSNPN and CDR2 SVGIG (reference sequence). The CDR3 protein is CACTRTGGTQYF. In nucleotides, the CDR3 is TGTGCCTGTACACGAACCGGGGGGACCCAGTACTTC.

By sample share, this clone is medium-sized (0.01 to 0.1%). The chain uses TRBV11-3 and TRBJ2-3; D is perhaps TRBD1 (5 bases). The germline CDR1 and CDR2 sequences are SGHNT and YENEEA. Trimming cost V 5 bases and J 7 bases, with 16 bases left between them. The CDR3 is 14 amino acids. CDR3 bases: TGTGCCAGCAGCCCATCAAGCACAGGACATACGCAGTATTTT. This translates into CASSPSSTGHTQYF.

CDR3: CASSFLTSGSYNEQFF. CDR3 DNA: TGTGCCAGCAGTTTTTTGACCTCGGGGTCCTACAATGAGCAGTTCTTC. The rearrangement joins TRBV27 to TRBJ2-1; weak D call: TRBD2 (5 bases). Germline V lookup: CDR1 MNHEY, CDR2 SMNVEV (reference sequence). This CDR3 spans 16 amino acids. Trimming stripped 3 bases from V and 1 base from J, with 13 bases between.

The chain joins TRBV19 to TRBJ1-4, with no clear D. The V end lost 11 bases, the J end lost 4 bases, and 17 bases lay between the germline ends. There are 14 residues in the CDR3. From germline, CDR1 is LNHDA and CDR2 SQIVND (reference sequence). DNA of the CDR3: TGTGCCTCTCTAGGGAGAGGAGATAATGAAAAACTGTTTTTT. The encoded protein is CASLGRGDNEKLFF.

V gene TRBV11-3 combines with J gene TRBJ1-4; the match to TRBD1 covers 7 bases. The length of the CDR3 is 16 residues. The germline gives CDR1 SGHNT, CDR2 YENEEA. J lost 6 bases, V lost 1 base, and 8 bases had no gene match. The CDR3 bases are TGTGCCAGCAGCTTAGTCCAGGGGGGGCTGGATGAAAAACTGTTTTTT. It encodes CASSLVQGGLDEKLFF.

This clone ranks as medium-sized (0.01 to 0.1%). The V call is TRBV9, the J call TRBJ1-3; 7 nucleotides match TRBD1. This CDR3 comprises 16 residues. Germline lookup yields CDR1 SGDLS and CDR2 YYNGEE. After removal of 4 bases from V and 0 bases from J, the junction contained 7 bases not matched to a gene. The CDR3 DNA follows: TGTGCCAGCAGCCCCAAGGGGGCCTCCTCTGGAAACACCATATATTTT. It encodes CASSPKGASSGNTIYF. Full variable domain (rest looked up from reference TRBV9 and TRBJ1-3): DSGVTQTPKHLITATGQRVTLRCSPRSGDLSVYWYQQSLDQGLQFLIQYYNGEERAKGNILERFSAQQFPDLHSELNLSSLELGDSALYFCASSPKGASSGNTIYFGEGSWLTVV.

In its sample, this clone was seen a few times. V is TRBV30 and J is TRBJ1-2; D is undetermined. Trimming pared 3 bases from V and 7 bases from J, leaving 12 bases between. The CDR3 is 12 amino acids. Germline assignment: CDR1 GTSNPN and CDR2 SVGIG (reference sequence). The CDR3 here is CAWRSVLTGYTF. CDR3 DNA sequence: TGTGCCTGGAGGTCCGTCCTAACTGGCTACACCTTC.